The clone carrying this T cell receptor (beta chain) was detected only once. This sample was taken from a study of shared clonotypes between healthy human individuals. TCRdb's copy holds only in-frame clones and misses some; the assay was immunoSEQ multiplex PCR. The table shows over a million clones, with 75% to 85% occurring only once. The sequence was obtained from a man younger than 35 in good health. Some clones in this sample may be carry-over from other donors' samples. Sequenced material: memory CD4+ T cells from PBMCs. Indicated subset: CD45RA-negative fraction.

CDR3 sequence (DNA): TGTGCCAGCAGTGCCCCGGCTGGGGGCGGGTATGGCTACACCTTC. Encoded protein: CASSAPAGGGYGYTF. This chain links TRBV28 with TRBJ1-2; D possibly corresponds to TRBD1 (6 bases). CDR1 and CDR2 from the germline V gene are MDHEN and SYDVKM. Trimming took off 5 bases at V and 5 bases at J, with 18 bases between the two ends. This CDR3 is built from 15 residues.